This T cell receptor beta chain was sequenced during a study of blood T cells in healthy people across ages. General study points: Naive T cell percentage showed a strong correlation with the diversity of TCR beta. The fall in TCR beta diversity per million T cells was roughly linear with age.

This clonotype was seen a handful of times. Its antigen is unidentified. Primed by a sample-barcoded 5' primer and a J-beta primer mix, a second PCR proceeded for roughly 7 to 11 cycles. Sequencing yielded, for each sample, at least 2.5 million paired-end reads carrying CDR3. Each CDR3 protein gets one entry after TCRdb re-called the 5' RACE reads with MiXCR. Seen here are more than 800,000 distinct CDR3 sequences, 35% to 50% observed once, and the top ten hold 15% to 20%. V gave up 8 bases and J gave up 3 bases; unmatched junction bases: 6. The CDR3 length is 14 residues. Looked up from germline, CDR1 is SGHVS and CDR2 is FNYEAQ.

The TCR originated in a woman aged 55 to 70 in good health. The chain links TRBV7-6 to TRBJ2-3, with TRBD2 identical over 9 bases. The source material was blood. For the CDR3, the DNA is TGTGCCAGCGGCACCGCGGGAGGGACAGATACGCAGTATTTT. This encodes CASGTAGGTDTQYF.